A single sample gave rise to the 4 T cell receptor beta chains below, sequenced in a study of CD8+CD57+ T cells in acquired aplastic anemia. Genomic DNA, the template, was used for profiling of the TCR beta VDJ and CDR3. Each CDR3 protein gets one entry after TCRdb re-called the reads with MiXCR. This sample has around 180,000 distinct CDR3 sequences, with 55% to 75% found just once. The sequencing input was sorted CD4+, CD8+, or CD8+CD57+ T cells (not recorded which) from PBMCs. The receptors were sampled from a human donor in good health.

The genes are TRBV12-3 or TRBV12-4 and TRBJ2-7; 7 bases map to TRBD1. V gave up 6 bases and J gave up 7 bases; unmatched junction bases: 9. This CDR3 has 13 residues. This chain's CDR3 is CASSLNRGREQYF. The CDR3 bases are TGTGCCAGCAGCCTTAACAGGGGAAGGGAGCAGTACTTC.

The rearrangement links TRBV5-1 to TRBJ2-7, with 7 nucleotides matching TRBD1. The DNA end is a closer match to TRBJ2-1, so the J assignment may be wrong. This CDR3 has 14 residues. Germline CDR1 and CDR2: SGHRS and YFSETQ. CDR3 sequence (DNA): TGCGCCAGCAGCCTAGGACAGGAATACAATGAGCAGTTCTTC. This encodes CASSLGQEYNEQFF.

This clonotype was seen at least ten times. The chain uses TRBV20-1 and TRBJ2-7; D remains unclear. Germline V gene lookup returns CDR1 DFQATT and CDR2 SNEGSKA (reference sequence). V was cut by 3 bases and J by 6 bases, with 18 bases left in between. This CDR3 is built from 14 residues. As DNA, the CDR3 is TGCAGTGCTAGTATGCTAGACGGATTGGTCGAGCAGTACTTC. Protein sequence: CSASMLDGLVEQYF.

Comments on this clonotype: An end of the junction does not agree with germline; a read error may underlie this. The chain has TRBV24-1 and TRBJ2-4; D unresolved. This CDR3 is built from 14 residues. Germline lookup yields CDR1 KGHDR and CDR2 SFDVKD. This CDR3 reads CATSDSVAKNIKYF. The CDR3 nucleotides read TGTGCCACCAGTGACAGTGTCGCCAAAAACATTAAGTACTTC.